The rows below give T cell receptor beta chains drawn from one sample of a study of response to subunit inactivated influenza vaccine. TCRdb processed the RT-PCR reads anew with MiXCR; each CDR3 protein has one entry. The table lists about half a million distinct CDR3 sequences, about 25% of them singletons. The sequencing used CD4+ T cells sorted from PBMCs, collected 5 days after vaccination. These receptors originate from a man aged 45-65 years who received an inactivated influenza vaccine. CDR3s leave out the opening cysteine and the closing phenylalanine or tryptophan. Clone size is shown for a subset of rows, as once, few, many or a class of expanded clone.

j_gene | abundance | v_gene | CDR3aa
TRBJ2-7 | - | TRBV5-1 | ASSLEGQGEQY
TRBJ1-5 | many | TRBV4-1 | ASSPGQGSNQPQH
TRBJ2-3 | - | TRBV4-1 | ASSYLGTTRTDTQY
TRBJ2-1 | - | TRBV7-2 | ASSFKIFTITYNEQF
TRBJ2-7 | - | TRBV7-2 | ASSLVPTGASHEQY
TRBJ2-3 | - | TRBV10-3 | ALSPGTGKEGKDTQY
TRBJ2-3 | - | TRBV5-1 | ASSLDRPWGTDTQY
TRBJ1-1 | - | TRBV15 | ATSSRQGRRTEAF
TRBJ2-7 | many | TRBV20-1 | SARVPGIGYEQY
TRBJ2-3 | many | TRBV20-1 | SARDEGLASDTQY
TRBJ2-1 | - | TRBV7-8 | ASSQPKDGGYNEQF
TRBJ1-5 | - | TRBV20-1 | SARVGAPGQPQH
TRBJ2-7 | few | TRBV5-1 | ASSTGGRAIGGEQY
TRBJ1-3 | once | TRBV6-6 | ASSYDGGNTIY
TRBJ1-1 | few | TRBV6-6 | ASSSRANTEAF
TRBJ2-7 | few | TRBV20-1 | SAPPTSSGRAYEQY
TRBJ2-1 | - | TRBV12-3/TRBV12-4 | ASSRDRGTWEQF
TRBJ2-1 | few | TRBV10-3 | AIRLSASGYNEQF
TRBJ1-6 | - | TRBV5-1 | ASSLAGTGYSPLH
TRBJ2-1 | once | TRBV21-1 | ASSKTHPDSYNEQF
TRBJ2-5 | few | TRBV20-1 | SPGGKETQY
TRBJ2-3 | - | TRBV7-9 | ASSLVGGASTDTQY
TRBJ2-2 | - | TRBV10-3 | AISETGANTGELF
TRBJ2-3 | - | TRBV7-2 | ARSRRGADTQY
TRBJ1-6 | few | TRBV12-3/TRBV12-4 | ASSTGRSPLH
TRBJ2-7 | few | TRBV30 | AWNPGTGPHEQY
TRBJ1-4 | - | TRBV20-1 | SARGAGASNEKLF
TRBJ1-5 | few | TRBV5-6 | ASSRGTANNQPQH
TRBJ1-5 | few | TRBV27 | ASSLGEYQPQH
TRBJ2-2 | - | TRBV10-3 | AISDLQGAGELF
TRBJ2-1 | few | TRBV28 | ATSGAAYYNEQF
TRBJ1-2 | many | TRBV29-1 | SSRDGDGYT
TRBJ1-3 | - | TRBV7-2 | ASSNMASVANTIY
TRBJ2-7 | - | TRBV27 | ASSLYGQGTEQY
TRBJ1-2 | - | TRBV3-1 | ASSQGDRTGGYT